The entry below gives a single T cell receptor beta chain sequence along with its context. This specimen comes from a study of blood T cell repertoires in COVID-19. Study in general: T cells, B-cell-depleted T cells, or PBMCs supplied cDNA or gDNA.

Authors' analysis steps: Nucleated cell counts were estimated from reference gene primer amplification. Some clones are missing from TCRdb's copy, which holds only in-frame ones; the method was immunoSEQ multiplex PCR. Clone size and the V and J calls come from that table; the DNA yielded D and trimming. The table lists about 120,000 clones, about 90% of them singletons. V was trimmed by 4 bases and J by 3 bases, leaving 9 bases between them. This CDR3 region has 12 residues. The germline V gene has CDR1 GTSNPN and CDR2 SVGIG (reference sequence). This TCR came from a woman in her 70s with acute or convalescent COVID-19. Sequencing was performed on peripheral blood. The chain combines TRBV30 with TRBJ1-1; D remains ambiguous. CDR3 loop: CAWKRGDTEAFF. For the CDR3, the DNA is TGTGCCTGGAAACGCGGGGACACTGAAGCTTTCTTT.